This T cell receptor beta chain was retrieved from a study of blood T cell repertoires in COVID-19. Background on the study: COVID-19 samples from acute and convalescent phases originated in the United States, Italy and Spain.

The CDR3 is made up of 15 amino acids. Looked up from germline, CDR1 is SGHRS and CDR2 is YFSETQ. Deletions cut 4 bases from V and 2 bases from J, with 15 bases between. Methods used by the authors: Amplifying reference gene primers gave estimates of nucleated cell counts. Data came from immunoSEQ multiplex PCR; TCRdb stores just in-frame clones and leaves some out. V and J calls and clone size are given by that table; D and trimming were obtained from the DNA. The sample holds about 160,000 clones, around 90% seen once. This clone showed up just once. The chain employs TRBV5-1 and TRBJ1-1; no firm D call. This TCR was sampled from a man between 18 and 35 years old with acute or convalescent COVID-19. Sequencing was done on a sample of peripheral blood. The CDR3 coding sequence is TGCGCCAGCAGCCCGAATACAGCCTATAACACTGAAGCTTTCTTT. This gives the protein CASSPNTAYNTEAFF. Drawing the rest from reference TRBV5-1 and TRBJ1-1, the complete variable domain is KAGVTQTPRYLIKTRGQQVTLSCSPISGHRSVSWYQQTPGQGLQFLFEYFSETQRNKGNFPGRFSGRQFSNSRSEMNVSTLELGDSALYLCASSPNTAYNTEAFFGQGTRLTVV.